This TCR beta chain was sequenced during a study of OX40 agonist ivuxolimab in advanced cancers. Repertoires were generated with immunoSEQ multiplex PCR, while TCRdb's copy carries only in-frame clones and drops some. The data contain 100,000 to 150,000 clones, under 95% of them seen just once; the ten biggest clones take up 0.7% to 0.9%. With 4 bases removed from V and 6 bases from J, the gap between germline ends came to 11 bases. Germline CDR1 is SGHDT and CDR2 is YYEEEE. The CDR3 sequence is 13 residues long. This clonotype was sampled from an adult with an advanced solid tumor such as melanoma, head and neck, liver or kidney cancer. Sequencing used CD4+ or CD8+ T cells sorted from blood, obtained in a trial of the OX40 agonist ivuxolimab. The chain employs TRBV5-6 and TRBJ2-1; tentative D call: TRBD2 (7 bases). In DNA form, the CDR3 reads TGTGCCAGCAGCATGGCGGGGGCCAATGAGCAGTTCTTC. Its protein is CASSMAGANEQFF.